Presented here are 26 T cell receptor beta chains from one specimen sequenced in a study of T cell repertoires in ileal Crohn's disease. Described time point: neoterminal ileum biopsy at postoperative endoscopy, about 6 months after surgery. Clones were sequenced by immunoSEQ multiplex PCR, and TCRdb holds only the in-frame ones, with some missing. The data hold about 4,500 clones, with about 82% observed a single time. The sample taken for sequencing was ileal tissue. The receptors come from an adult with Crohn's disease.

The chain joins TRBV21-1 to TRBJ1-4. TRBV21-1 is a pseudogene. The CDR3 extends over 18 amino acids. The CDR3 DNA sequence: TGTGCCAGCAGACCTTTGGTAGGCTACAAGGTGCATAATGAAAAACTGTTTTTT. Its translation is CASRPLVGYKVHNEKLFF.

The chain combines TRBV29-1 with TRBJ2-3, with 8 bases fitting TRBD2. V shed 8 bases and J 2 bases; nucleotides not matched to a gene: 3. CDR1 is SQVTM and CDR2 is ANQGSEA in the germline V gene. The CDR3 is 12 amino acids. The CDR3 DNA follows: TGCAGCAGTAGCGGGAACACAGATACGCAGTATTTT. It codes for CSSSGNTDTQYF.

The CDR3 DNA follows: TGTGCCAGCAGCTCAAAGCCACTAGCGGCAAACACCGGGGAGCTGTTTTTT. Translated, it gives CASSSKPLAANTGELFF. The chain is built from TRBV6-4 and TRBJ2-2; 8 bases align to TRBD2. Per germline, CDR1 MRHNA and CDR2 SNTAGT. The CDR3 sequence is 17 residues long. The junction had 11 bases not matched to a gene; V was cut back by 6 bases and J by 2 bases.

The genes are TRBV2 and TRBJ2-7, with D perhaps TRBD2 (5 bases). The ends were cut back, 7 bases at V and 5 bases at J, with 15 bases in the middle. CDR1 SNHLY and CDR2 FYNNEI come from the germline V gene. This CDR3 spans 13 amino acids. This CDR3 is CASNKVGAHEQYF. The CDR3 DNA sequence: TGTGCCAGCAATAAGGTGGGAGCCCACGAGCAGTACTTC.

This clone has just one count. V gene TRBV4-2 combines with J gene TRBJ1-3; D is uncertain. This CDR3 contains 15 residues. Between the trimmed V and J ends, which lost 0 bases and 4 bases, there was a span of 10 bases. In germline, CDR1 is LGHNA, CDR2 YNFKEQ. CDR3 protein: CASSQDLAEGNTIYF. The CDR3 DNA reads as TGTGCCAGCAGCCAAGATTTAGCAGAAGGAAACACCATATATTTT.

The rearrangement joins TRBV5-1 to TRBJ2-3; D is unclear. Between the trimmed V and J ends, which lost 4 bases and 4 bases, there was a span of 13 bases. The CDR3 sequence is 14 residues long. Germline CDR1 reads SGHRS; CDR2 reads YFSETQ. CDR3 loop: CASSISIAADTQYF. DNA for the CDR3: TGCGCCAGCAGCATATCAATTGCTGCAGATACGCAGTATTTT.

This chain joins TRBV7-9 and TRBJ2-4; the D gene could be TRBD1 or TRBD2 (6 bases each). The CDR3 runs to 13 residues. Between the trimmed V and J ends, which lost 2 bases and 8 bases, there was a span of 10 bases. Germline V gene lookup returns CDR1 SEHNR and CDR2 FQNEAQ (reference sequence). CDR3 amino acids: CASSLRGVDIQYF. The CDR3 bases are TGTGCCAGCAGCTTAAGGGGGGTGGACATTCAGTACTTC.

V usage is TRBV15 and J usage is TRBJ2-1; D is perhaps TRBD1 (5 bases). In germline, CDR1 is LNHNV, CDR2 YYDKDF (reference sequence). The CDR3 spans 15 residues. Deletions cut 0 bases from V and 7 bases from J, with 13 bases between. CDR3 in amino acids: CATSREGERINEQFF. CDR3 DNA sequence: TGTGCCACCAGCAGAGAAGGGGAAAGAATTAATGAGCAGTTCTTC. Supplemented by reference TRBV15 and TRBJ2-1, the full variable domain reads DAMVIQNPRYQVTQFGKPVTLSCSQTLNHNVMYWYQQKSSQAPKLLFHYYDKDFNNEADTPDNFQSRRPNTSFCFLDIRSPGLGDTAMYLCATSREGERINEQFFGPGTRLTVL.

This chain connects TRBV7-6 to TRBJ2-6; D might be TRBD2 (5 bases). CDR1 and CDR2 from the germline V gene are SGHVS and FNYEAQ. Trimming left V 5 bases short and J 2 bases short, with 13 bases between. CDR3 size: 16 residues. CDR3 DNA: TGTGCCAGCAGCGCAACACTAGACGCTGGGGCCAACGTCCTGACTTTC. It is translated as CASSATLDAGANVLTF.

This clone was seen only a few times. This chain uses TRBV11-2 with TRBJ1-2, with 8 bases identical to TRBD1. Germline V CDR1 and CDR2: SGHAT, FQNNGV. The V and J ends lost 6 bases and 4 bases, in that order; junction bases with no gene match: 10. The CDR3 is 15 amino acids. The CDR3 spells CASSLLPGTGYGYTF. CDR3 DNA sequence: TGTGCCAGCAGTTTACTACCCGGGACAGGCTATGGCTACACCTTC.

The V gene is TRBV4-1, the J gene TRBJ2-2; no clear D. The CDR3 length is 13 residues. Trimming removed 8 bases from V and 2 bases from J, with 9 bases in between. The germline CDR1 and CDR2 sequences are MGHRA and YSYEKL. CDR3 sequence (DNA): TGCGCCAGCGGTTCGTCTAACACCGGGGAGCTGTTTTTT. Protein: CASGSSNTGELFF.

The CDR3 bases are TGCAGCGTTGAAGCCCCGCAGGGGACTAGCGGGAGCCCCGGCACAGATACGCAGTATTTT. It yields the protein CSVEAPQGTSGSPGTDTQYF. The chain recombines TRBV29-1 with TRBJ2-3; 14 bases fit TRBD2. The CDR3 covers 20 residues. Germline CDR1 reads SQVTM; CDR2 reads ANQGSEA. V was clipped by 1 base and J by 1 base; unmatched bases: 13.

The genes are TRBV5-1 and TRBJ2-3; D possibly corresponds to TRBD2 (5 bases). V dropped 5 bases and J dropped 2 bases, with 12 bases sitting between them. The germline CDR1 and CDR2 sequences are SGHRS and YFSETQ. The CDR3 covers 14 residues. The CDR3 here is CASRLESPTDTQYF. The CDR3 coding sequence is TGCGCCAGCAGACTAGAATCCCCCACAGATACGCAGTATTTT. The whole variable domain, remainder taken from reference TRBV5-1 and TRBJ2-3, is KAGVTQTPRYLIKTRGQQVTLSCSPISGHRSVSWYQQTPGQGLQFLFEYFSETQRNKGNFPGRFSGRQFSNSRSEMNVSTLELGDSALYLCASRLESPTDTQYFGPGTRLTVL.

This chain uses TRBV6-6 with TRBJ1-1; D is possibly TRBD1 (5 bases). The V end lost 0 bases, the J end lost 4 bases, and 12 bases lay between the germline ends. Looked up from germline, CDR1 is MNHNY and CDR2 is SVGAGI (reference sequence). The CDR3 runs 15 residues. The CDR3 nucleotides read TGTGCCAGCAGTTACTCGATAGGGGCCGGCACTGAAGCTTTCTTT. It encodes CASSYSIGAGTEAFF.

There are a few counts of this clone. V usage is TRBV2 and J usage is TRBJ1-6, with D tentatively TRBD1 (5 bases). CDR3 length: 14 residues. V was cut by 7 bases and J by 5 bases, with 12 bases left in between. Germline V gives CDR1 SNHLY, CDR2 FYNNEI. The CDR3 protein is CASKRIRDNSPLHF. In nucleotides, the CDR3 is TGTGCCAGCAAGAGGATCAGGGATAATTCACCCCTCCACTTT.

The rearrangement links TRBV6-5 to TRBJ2-7, with unresolved D. Germline-derived CDR1 and CDR2 are MNHEY and SVGAGI. V was shortened by 7 bases and J by 0 bases, with 16 bases between the two germline ends. The CDR3 totals 15 residues. CDR3 DNA sequence: TGTGCCAGCACCTCCGAATACCGGAGCTCCTACGAGCAGTACTTC. It translates to CASTSEYRSSYEQYF.

This rearrangement joins TRBV5-4 to TRBJ2-7; the D gene is possibly TRBD1 (6 bases). V lost 4 bases and J 5 bases, leaving 22 bases between the germline ends. Germline V CDR1 and CDR2: SGHNT, YYREEE (reference sequence). The CDR3 has 16 residues. The CDR3 loop reads CASSTFLPNRAHEQYF. The DNA of the CDR3 is TGTGCCAGCAGCACGTTTTTGCCGAACAGGGCCCACGAGCAGTACTTC. The entire variable domain, with the rest obtained from reference TRBV5-4 and TRBJ2-7, is as follows: ETGVTQSPTHLIKTRGQQVTLRCSSQSGHNTVSWYQQALGQGPQFIFQYYREEENGRGNFPPRFSGLQFPNYSSELNVNALELDDSALYLCASSTFLPNRAHEQYFGPGTRLTVT.

The chain uses TRBV10-3 and TRBJ2-3; D is unresolved. This CDR3 spans 14 amino acids. CDR1 and CDR2 from the germline V gene are ENHRY and SYGVKD. Trimming took 8 bases from V and 2 from J, leaving 14 bases between them. The CDR3 nucleotides are TGTGCCATCGAGAACGACGGAGACACAGATACGCAGTATTTT. It codes for CAIENDGDTDTQYF.

There are a few counts of this clone. The chain is built from TRBV30 and TRBJ2-7; D is possibly TRBD2 (5 bases). Trimming removed 5 bases at V and 7 bases at J, with 12 bases between. The germline gives CDR1 GTSNPN, CDR2 SVGIG (reference sequence). The CDR3 runs 11 residues. As DNA, the CDR3 is TGTGCCTGGGGAGGAGCGCGGGAGCAGTACTTC. Translated, it gives CAWGGAREQYF.

The chain combines TRBV10-2 with TRBJ1-5, with TRBD1 matching over 7 bases. V trimming: 8 bases; J trimming: 2 bases; junction bases outside the gene matches: 0. Germline V gene lookup returns CDR1 WSHSY and CDR2 SAAADI. This CDR3 is built from 12 residues. CDR3 nucleotides: TGCGCCAGCGGGACAGGCAATCAGCCCCAGCATTTT. Protein sequence: CASGTGNQPQHF.

The V gene is TRBV7-6, the J gene TRBJ2-1; D remains unclear. Between the trimmed V and J ends, which lost 2 bases and 7 bases, there was a span of 6 bases. CDR1 and CDR2 from the germline V gene are SGHVS and FNYEAQ. The CDR3 spans 12 residues. The DNA for the CDR3 is TGTGCCAGCAGCTTATCTGGAAATGAGCAGTTCTTC. It specifies CASSLSGNEQFF.

This sequence joins TRBV5-4 and TRBJ2-3, with 13 bases fitting TRBD2. J was trimmed by 3 bases and V by 0 bases; bases with no gene match: 1. The CDR3 extends over 16 amino acids. CDR1 is SGHNT, CDR2 YYREEE, per germline (reference sequence). This CDR3 reads CASSLGLAGGTDTQYF. CDR3 in DNA: TGTGCCAGCAGCTTGGGACTAGCGGGAGGTACAGATACGCAGTATTTT.

The table lists this clone with a count of one. This sequence joins TRBV19 and TRBJ1-1; TRBD1 matches 8 bases. V lost 5 bases to trimming and J lost 4 bases; unmatched junction nucleotides: 6. This CDR3 has 14 residues. Germline-derived CDR1 and CDR2 are LNHDA and SQIVND (reference sequence). This CDR3 reads CASSLGQGGTEAFF. The CDR3 nucleotides are TGTGCCAGTAGTCTAGGACAGGGAGGCACTGAAGCTTTCTTT.

A note on this clone: This CDR3 is also generated by other DNA sequences in the sample. The CDR3 coding sequence is TGTGCCAGCAGCAAGCAGACAAGCACAGATACGCAGTATTTT. As protein: CASSKQTSTDTQYF. The chain carries TRBV27 and TRBJ2-3; D is undetermined. The ends were cut back, 6 bases at V and 0 bases at J, with 10 bases in the middle. Germline V CDR1 and CDR2: MNHEY, SMNVEV (reference sequence). The CDR3 contains 14 residues.

Judged by abundance, this clone is large. The gene calls are TRBV4-2 and TRBJ2-1; a weak D match, TRBD2 (5 bases). Germline CDR1 is LGHNA and CDR2 is YNFKEQ. This CDR3 is built from 13 residues. Trimming removed 4 bases at V and 4 bases at J, with 8 bases between. The CDR3 DNA follows: TGTGCCAGCAGCCTAACTAGGTACAATGAGCAGTTCTTC. Translated: CASSLTRYNEQFF.

The V call is TRBV11-2, the J call TRBJ2-6, with D tentatively TRBD2 (5 bases). Trimming took off 9 bases at V and 5 bases at J, with 20 bases between the two ends. Germline V gene sequence: CDR1 SGHAT, CDR2 FQNNGV. The CDR3 is 16 amino acids. This chain's CDR3 is CASSDPWERRANVLTF. CDR3 sequence (DNA): TGTGCCAGTAGCGACCCTTGGGAGAGAAGGGCCAACGTCCTGACTTTC.